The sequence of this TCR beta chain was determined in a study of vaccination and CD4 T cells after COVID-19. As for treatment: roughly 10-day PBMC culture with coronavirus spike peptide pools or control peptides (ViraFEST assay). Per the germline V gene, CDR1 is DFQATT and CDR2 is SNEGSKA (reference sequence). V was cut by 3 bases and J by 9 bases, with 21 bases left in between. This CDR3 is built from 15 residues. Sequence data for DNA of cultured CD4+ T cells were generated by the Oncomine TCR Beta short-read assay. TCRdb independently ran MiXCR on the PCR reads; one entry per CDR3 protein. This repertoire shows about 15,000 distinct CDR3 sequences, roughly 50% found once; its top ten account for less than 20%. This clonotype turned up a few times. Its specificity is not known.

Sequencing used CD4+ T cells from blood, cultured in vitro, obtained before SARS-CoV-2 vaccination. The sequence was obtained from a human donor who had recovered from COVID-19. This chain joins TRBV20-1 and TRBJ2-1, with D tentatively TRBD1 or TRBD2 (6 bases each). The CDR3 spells CSASGGNVGRVEQFF. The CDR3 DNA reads TGCAGTGCTAGTGGGGGCAATGTCGGGAGAGTTGAGCAGTTCTTC.